The 23 T cell receptor beta chains in this list originate from one sample, sequenced in a study of T cell repertoires in cytomegalovirus infection. TCRdb reprocessed the reads via MiXCR and lists one record per CDR3 protein. The repertoire holds about 320,000 distinct CDR3 sequences, with more than 8% as singletons. The specimen was PBMCs. The receptors were gathered from a human donor in good health (CMV status not recorded). Some clones in this sample may be carry-over from other donors' samples.

This clonotype occurred many times. The chain employs TRBV28 and TRBJ1-2, with a possible D match to TRBD1 (6 bases). The V gene lost 8 bases and the J gene lost 1 base, with 14 bases spanning the gap. Germline CDR1 reads MDHEN; CDR2 reads SYDVKM. The CDR3 has 14 amino acids. The CDR3 protein is CASLGAGDNYGYTF. The CDR3 region has the DNA TGTGCCAGCCTTGGGGCAGGGGATAACTATGGCTACACCTTC.

Worth noting for this clonotype: A much larger clone lies one base from this, so it may be a read error. V is TRBV11-2 and J is TRBJ2-1; D is undetermined. The CDR3 extends over 12 amino acids. Germline loops: CDR1 SGHAT, CDR2 FQNNGV. The CDR3 loop is CANSLDWGEQFF. The CDR3 bases are TGTGCCAACAGCTTAGATTGGGGTGAGCAGTTCTTC.

A remark on this clonotype: An end of the junction does not agree with germline; a read error may underlie this. The rearrangement links TRBV7-8 to TRBJ2-1; maybe TRBD1 (8 bases). CDR1 SGHVS and CDR2 FQNEAQ come from the germline V gene. This CDR3 contains 15 residues. The CDR3 reads CASTTGGGSYDEQFF. The CDR3 DNA is TGTGCCAGCACCACAGGGGGGGGCTCCTACGATGAGCAGTTCTTC.

A few counts support this clonotype. The CDR3 DNA reads as TGTGCCATCGGCCAGCGGGGATACAATGAGCAGTTCTTC. It translates to CAIGQRGYNEQFF. The J gene is TRBJ2-1, the V gene TRBV10-3, with 7 nucleotides matching TRBD2. This CDR3 spans 13 amino acids. V shed 8 bases and J 4 bases; nucleotides not matched to a gene: 5. In germline, CDR1 is ENHRY, CDR2 SYGVKD.

This clonotype was detected only a few times. The chain is built from TRBV6-2 or TRBV6-3 and TRBJ2-7; no reliable D call. V was clipped by 2 bases and J by 2 bases, with 10 bases between them. The CDR3 has 14 amino acids. The germline V gene has CDR1 MNHEY and CDR2 SVGEGT. The CDR3 coding sequence is TGTGCCAGCAGTTACAGTAACAGAGCCTACGAGCAGTACTTC. The encoded protein is CASSYSNRAYEQYF.

This clonotype was counted many times. V is TRBV7-2 and J is TRBJ2-7; 13 bases align to TRBD2. CDR1 is SGHTA, CDR2 FQGNSA, per germline. The CDR3 has 16 amino acids. V gave up 6 bases and J gave up 7 bases; unmatched junction bases: 12. The CDR3 DNA sequence: TGTGCCAGCAGACAGACTAGCGGGGGGTCGGGGGGGGAGCAGTACTTC. Protein: CASRQTSGGSGGEQYF.

The sample holds a few counts of this clonotype. A read error may account for a junction end that differs from germline. This chain links TRBV27 with TRBJ2-1, with no clear D. Germline V gene data show CDR1 as MNHEY and CDR2 as SMNVEV (reference sequence). The CDR3 contains 15 residues. CDR3 protein: CASSLWLGSNNEQFF. The CDR3 DNA sequence: TGTGCCAGCAGCTTATGGCTCGGGTCTAATAATGAGCAGTTCTTC.

This clonotype has just a few counts. The gene calls are TRBV19 and TRBJ2-7; D is undetermined. V was cut by 2 bases and J by 3 bases, with 11 bases left in between. The germline V gene encodes CDR1 LNHDA and CDR2 SQIVND (reference sequence). The CDR3 runs to 14 residues. CDR3 DNA: TGTGCCAGTAGTATATTTCACGGTTTCTACGAGCAGTACTTC. Translated, it gives CASSIFHGFYEQYF.

This clonotype was detected only a few times. The V call is TRBV6-1, the J call TRBJ2-3; D not resolved. CDR3 length equals 11 residues. The germline V and J ends were trimmed by 6 bases and 4 bases, with 5 bases remaining between them. CDR1 is MNHNS, CDR2 SASEGT, per germline. CDR3 amino acids: CASRDADTQYF. CDR3 nucleotide sequence: TGTGCCAGCAGGGACGCAGATACGCAGTATTTT.

The chain couples TRBV10-3 to TRBJ1-1; TRBD1 matches at 7 bases. Germline V gene lookup returns CDR1 ENHRY and CDR2 SYGVKD. The ends lost 6 bases at V and 3 bases at J; junction bases unmatched: 10. CDR3 length equals 15 residues. CDR3: CAIRTKTGFDTEAFF. CDR3 sequence (DNA): TGTGCCATCAGAACAAAGACAGGGTTTGACACTGAAGCTTTCTTT.

This clonotype occurred many times. J is TRBJ2-2 and V is TRBV4-1, with 7 bases lining up with TRBD2. The CDR3 covers 17 residues. With V trimmed by 0 bases and J by 6 bases, 10 bases remained unmatched. Germline CDR1 reads MGHRA; CDR2 reads YSYEKL. CDR3 DNA: TGCGCCAGCAGCCAAGATAGGGGCGGGAGTGGATCCGGGGAGCTGTTTTTT. Amino acids: CASSQDRGGSGSGELFF.

At least ten counts were recorded for this clonotype. The DNA for the CDR3 is TGTGCCAGCAGCTTAGGTCCAGCGGGCTTCTCCTACGAGCAGTACTTC. This encodes CASSLGPAGFSYEQYF. V and J are TRBV7-2 and TRBJ2-7, with a weak D call TRBD2 (6 bases). The CDR3 spans 16 residues. Germline lookup yields CDR1 SGHTA and CDR2 FQGNSA. The V end lost 1 base, the J end lost 0 bases, and 13 bases lay between the germline ends.

This clonotype was observed a few times. The gene calls are TRBV13 and TRBJ1-1, with D possibly being TRBD1 (5 bases). V lost 0 bases and J 4 bases, leaving 12 bases between the germline ends. From germline, CDR1 is PRHDT and CDR2 FYEKMQ (reference sequence). The CDR3 has 15 amino acids. CDR3 DNA: TGTGCCAGCAGCTTAGGCCTGGGGGGTCTCACTGAAGCTTTCTTT. This encodes CASSLGLGGLTEAFF.

This clonotype was seen ten or more times. The genes are TRBV12-3 or TRBV12-4 and TRBJ2-7; 10 bases line up with TRBD1. The CDR3 loop spans 15 amino acids. The junction had 10 bases not matched to a gene; V was cut back by 5 bases and J by 6 bases. CDR3 loop: CASSPDRDRGREQYF. The CDR3, as DNA: TGTGCCAGCAGTCCCGATCGGGACAGGGGTCGCGAGCAGTACTTC.

This clonotype came up many times. The chain links TRBV7-2 to TRBJ2-7; D is perhaps TRBD1 (6 bases). Germline loops: CDR1 SGHTA, CDR2 FQGNSA. The CDR3 is 15 residues long. V was trimmed by 3 bases and J by 0 bases, leaving 12 bases between them. The CDR3 here is CASSLRQVASYEQYF. For the CDR3, the DNA is TGTGCCAGCAGCTTGCGACAGGTCGCCTCCTACGAGCAGTACTTC.

The sample holds many counts of this clonotype. The J gene is TRBJ2-5, the V gene TRBV7-2; D not certain. Deletions cut 5 bases from V and 6 bases from J, with 13 bases between. Germline CDR1 reads SGHTA; CDR2 reads FQGNSA. The length of the CDR3 is 13 residues. CDR3 nucleotides: TGTGCCAGCAGCCTGGGTTTAGGAAAGACCCAGTACTTC. It specifies CASSLGLGKTQYF.

The chain has TRBV20-1 and TRBJ1-3; D gene ambiguous. Germline CDR1 and CDR2: DFQATT and SNEGSKA (reference sequence). Deletions cut 3 bases from V and 4 bases from J, with 7 bases between. This CDR3 has 12 residues. The chain's CDR3 is CSARLPGNTIYF. The CDR3 DNA reads TGCAGTGCTAGGTTACCCGGAAACACCATATATTTT.

This clonotype was seen more than once but under ten times. The V call is TRBV7-6, the J call TRBJ2-7; weak D call: TRBD2 (7 bases). Trimming removed 3 bases at V and 7 bases at J, with 19 bases between. This CDR3 has 15 amino acids. Germline values: CDR1 SGHVS, CDR2 FNYEAQ. CDR3 DNA sequence: TGTGCCAGCAGCTTGGTAGCGGGCCAAGGGGGAGAGCAGTACTTC. This sequence encodes CASSLVAGQGGEQYF.

V gene TRBV6-5 combines with J gene TRBJ1-1; D is perhaps TRBD1 (6 bases). This CDR3 spans 14 amino acids. Germline V gives CDR1 MNHEY, CDR2 SVGAGI. Between the trimmed V and J ends, which lost 7 bases and 1 base, there was a span of 13 bases. The chain's CDR3 is CASTSPGQNTEAFF. The CDR3 region has the DNA TGTGCCAGCACTTCACCGGGACAGAACACTGAAGCTTTCTTT.

The chain has TRBV7-2 and TRBJ2-3; a weak D match, TRBD1 (6 bases). Germline assignment: CDR1 SGHTA and CDR2 FQGNSA. The V end was cut by 2 bases, the J end by 2 bases, with 20 bases between. The CDR3 loop spans 18 amino acids. The CDR3 is CASSLFAFDRRYTDTQYF. The CDR3 nucleotides read TGTGCCAGCAGCTTATTCGCGTTCGACAGGCGCTACACAGATACGCAGTATTTT.

This clonotype was recorded many times. The chain combines TRBV7-2 with TRBJ2-2; 8 nucleotides match TRBD2. Germline-derived CDR1 and CDR2 are SGHTA and FQGNSA. Unmatched junction bases numbered 10, after V lost 4 bases and J lost 0 bases. This CDR3 region has 18 residues. The CDR3 loop reads CASSSGRALYPNTGELFF. The CDR3 nucleotides read TGTGCCAGCAGCTCCGGGAGGGCCCTCTATCCGAACACCGGGGAGCTGTTTTTT.

The V and J genes are TRBV19 and TRBJ1-5; TRBD1 matches at 10 bases. CDR3 length: 16 residues. V lost 3 bases, J lost 3 bases, and 5 bases stayed unmatched. The germline V gene has CDR1 LNHDA and CDR2 SQIVND (reference sequence). The CDR3 DNA reads TGTGCCAGTAGTATTGACGGGACAGGGGTCAATCAGCCCCAGCATTTT. Protein: CASSIDGTGVNQPQHF. Full variable domain (remainder filled in from reference TRBV19 and TRBJ1-5): DGGITQSPKYLFRKEGQNVTLSCEQNLNHDAMYWYRQDPGQGLRLIYYSQIVNDFQKGDIAEGYSVSREKKESFPLTVTSAQKNPTAFYLCASSIDGTGVNQPQHFGDGTRLSIL.

This clonotype has just a few counts. The rearrangement joins TRBV10-3 to TRBJ2-1; D is ambiguous. CDR1 ENHRY and CDR2 SYGVKD come from the germline V gene. The CDR3 is made up of 11 amino acids. The V end lost 4 bases, the J end lost 7 bases, and 5 bases lay between the germline ends. In nucleotides, the CDR3 is TGTGCCATCAGTGTCGGTAATGAGCAGTTCTTC. Its protein is CAISVGNEQFF.